These 5 T cell receptor beta chains share one sample of origin, sequenced in a study of blood T cell repertoires in COVID-19. Sequencing was performed with immunoSEQ multiplex PCR; in TCRdb, only in-frame clones are kept and a portion is missing. The repertoire holds about 230,000 clones, 75% to 90% seen once, with under 3% in the top ten. The sequenced sample was peripheral blood. The source is a woman in her 70s with active or convalescent COVID-19.

The chain links TRBV19 to TRBJ2-5; the match to TRBD2 covers 11 bases. The V gene end was trimmed by 2 bases and the J gene end by 7 bases; junction bases not matched to a gene: 12. The CDR3 covers 17 residues. Germline CDR1 is LNHDA and CDR2 is SQIVND (reference sequence). This CDR3 is CASSITGLAGGQGTQYF. CDR3 nucleotide sequence: TGTGCCAGTAGTATAACCGGCCTAGCGGGAGGCCAGGGGACCCAGTACTTC.

The chain employs TRBV18 and TRBJ2-7; no clear D. CDR3 length equals 14 residues. Germline CDR1 reads KGHSH; CDR2 reads LQKENI. Trimming cost V 0 bases and J 1 base, with 7 bases left between them. The CDR3 here is CASSPPANSYEQYF. The CDR3 nucleotides read TGTGCCAGCTCACCACCCGCTAATTCCTACGAGCAGTACTTC.

This chain connects TRBV3-1 (or the pseudogene TRBV3-2) to TRBJ1-3, with 7 bases identical to TRBD1. CDR1 and CDR2 from the germline V gene are LGHDT and YNNKEL (reference sequence). The V gene end was trimmed by 1 base and the J gene end by 0 bases; junction bases not matched to a gene: 6. The CDR3 consists of 17 residues. This CDR3 reads CASSQAGTDISGNTIYF. Here the CDR3 DNA reads TGTGCCAGCAGCCAAGCCGGGACAGACATCTCTGGAAACACCATATATTTT.

This clone was picked up a small number of times. The chain joins TRBV10-1 to TRBJ1-5, with TRBD1 matching 8 bases. The CDR3 totals 15 residues. CDR1 is WNHNN, CDR2 SYGVQD, per germline (reference sequence). With 4 bases clipped from V and 1 base from J, the junction kept 3 bases outside the gene matches. CDR3 amino acids: CASSVGQGSNQPQHF. The CDR3 DNA sequence: TGCGCCAGCAGTGTAGGACAGGGCAGCAATCAGCCCCAGCATTTT.

This chain connects TRBV4-1 to TRBJ1-2; D is undetermined. The length of the CDR3 is 15 residues. Germline V CDR1 and CDR2: MGHRA, YSYEKL. V was clipped by 0 bases and J by 1 base, with 9 bases between them. The CDR3 DNA reads as TGCGCCAGCAGCCAAGATTGGCCCAATAACTATGGCTACACCTTC. Protein: CASSQDWPNNYGYTF.